This T cell receptor (beta chain) was captured by sequencing in a study of blood T cell repertoires in COVID-19. Study summary: The samples span acute and convalescent COVID-19 from the United States, Italy and Spain. The analysed material was cDNA or gDNA that came from T cells, B-cell-depleted T cells, or PBMCs.

Original data processing: Estimation of nucleated cell counts was performed using reference gene primer amplification. Some clones are missing from TCRdb's copy, which holds only in-frame ones; the method was immunoSEQ multiplex PCR. The V and J calls and clone size come from that table; D and trimming were worked out from the DNA. Among some 99,000 clones listed, just under 90% were seen once. This CDR3 contains 13 residues. CDR1 and CDR2 from the germline V gene are KGHSH and LQKENI. The V and J ends lost 5 bases and 0 bases respectively, with 7 bases between them. Sequences were obtained from peripheral blood. The TCR was taken from a human donor in a cohort sampled during active COVID-19. The chain uses TRBV18 and TRBJ1-1, with D tentatively TRBD1 (5 bases). CDR3 in DNA: TGTGCCAGCTCAGGGGCCGTGAACACTGAAGCTTTCTTT. Residues: CASSGAVNTEAFF.